This T cell receptor (beta chain) is from a study of blood T cell repertoires in COVID-19. Living in about 25 US areas, the participants were between about 18 and 100 years of age. Here immunoSEQ multiplex PCR was the method, and the copy in TCRdb shows in-frame clones only, minus some. Among 300,000 to 400,000 clones listed, roughly 91% were seen once. The sequence was collected from a woman aged 18-30 years who had recovered from COVID-19. The sample was PBMCs or T cells enriched from blood (not recorded which).

The CDR3 nucleotides are TGTGCCAGCGGGACTAGCGATACAGATACGCAGTATTTT. This codes for CASGTSDTDTQYF. The rearrangement links TRBV12-3 or TRBV12-4 to TRBJ2-3; the match to TRBD2 covers 10 bases. J lost 3 bases, V lost 8 bases, and 2 bases had no gene match. The CDR3 sequence is 13 residues long.